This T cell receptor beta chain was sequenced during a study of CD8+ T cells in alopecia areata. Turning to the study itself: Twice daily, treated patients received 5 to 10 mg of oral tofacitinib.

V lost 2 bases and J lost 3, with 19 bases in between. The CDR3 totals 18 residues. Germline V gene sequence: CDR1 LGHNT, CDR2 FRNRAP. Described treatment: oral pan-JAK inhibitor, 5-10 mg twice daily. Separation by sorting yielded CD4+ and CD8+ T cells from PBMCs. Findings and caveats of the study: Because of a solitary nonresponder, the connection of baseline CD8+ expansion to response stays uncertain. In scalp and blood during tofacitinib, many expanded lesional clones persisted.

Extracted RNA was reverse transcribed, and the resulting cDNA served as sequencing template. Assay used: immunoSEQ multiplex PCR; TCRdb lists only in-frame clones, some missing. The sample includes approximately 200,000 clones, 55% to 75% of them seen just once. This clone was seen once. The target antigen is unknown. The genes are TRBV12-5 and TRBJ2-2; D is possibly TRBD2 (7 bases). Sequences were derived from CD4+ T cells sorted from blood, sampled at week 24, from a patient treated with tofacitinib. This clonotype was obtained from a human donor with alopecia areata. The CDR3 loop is CASGLKVTREGDTGELFF. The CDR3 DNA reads TGTGCTAGTGGTTTGAAGGTTACGAGGGAGGGGGACACCGGGGAGCTGTTTTTT.